This paragraph reports one TCR beta chain. Its antigen is as yet unknown. The data belong to a study of PD-1 blockade in classical Hodgkin lymphoma. Study-wide findings and caveats: Newly diagnosed patients reportedly trailed healthy donors in baseline TCR diversity.

The method was immunoSEQ multiplex PCR; TCRdb's version includes in-frame clones alone and lacks a portion of them. The repertoire includes 40,000 to 60,000 clones, around 67% of them detected once, and over 12% sits in the top ten. Brentuximab vedotin exposure varied among the patients, all of whom had relapsed after autologous stem cell transplantation. The CDR3 contains 16 residues. CDR1 is MGHRA and CDR2 is YSYEKL in the germline V gene. Trimming stripped 1 base from V and 2 bases from J, with 9 bases between. The TCR originated in a human donor with classical Hodgkin lymphoma. This specimen consisted of peripheral blood mononuclear cells (PBMCs), obtained before the second cycle of nivolumab. This chain uses TRBV4-1 with TRBJ2-6, with D perhaps matching TRBD2 (5 bases). The CDR3 bases are TGCGCCAGCAGCCAAGTGGGCGGGCCTGGGGCCAACGTCCTGACTTTC. It yields the protein CASSQVGGPGANVLTF.